This T cell receptor beta chain stems from a study of cytomegalovirus exposure and HLA in healthy donors. In this sample, this clone turned up a few times. Its antigen is not identified. V was trimmed by 1 base and J by 9 bases, leaving 19 bases between them. This CDR3 contains 16 residues. Germline CDR1 is MGHRA and CDR2 is YSYEKL. Notes on the study in general: The productive fraction for most TCR beta V segments was about 90% or about 30% in an earlier analysis.

Primers: 60 Vbeta forward and 13 Jbeta reverse. Sequencing used immunoSEQ multiplex PCR; TCRdb keeps in-frame clones, though not all of them. The data contain some 120,000 clones, roughly 79% of them singletons. The TCR sequence derives from a woman younger than 35 in good health and CMV-seronegative. The sample taken for sequencing was PBMCs. The genes are TRBV4-1 and TRBJ2-1; D is ambiguous. CDR3 DNA: TGCGCCAGCAGCCAAGCTAAAGTAGGTCAGGCCTTTGAGCAGTTCTTC. Protein product: CASSQAKVGQAFEQFF.